The clone carrying this TCR beta chain appeared a single time. TCRdb keeps only in-frame clones here, not all; method: immunoSEQ multiplex PCR. This table holds under 500,000 clones, about nine tenths found once. J was trimmed by 0 bases and V by 3 bases; bases with no gene match: 14. Germline CDR1 SGHRS, CDR2 YFSETQ. CDR3 size: 20 residues. Stated treatment: roughly 19 received Ad26.COV2.S at low or high dose, single or two shots; several received placebo; per-sample allocation not given. Sampling took place 63 days after the first vaccine or placebo injection. The data derive from a study of Ad26.COV2.S vaccination and SARS-CoV-2 variants.

Here the sequenced sample was peripheral blood, taken in a trial of Ad26.COV2.S vaccine versus placebo. The receptor comes from a person aged 18 to 65 who received the Ad26.COV2.S COVID-19 vaccine or a placebo. The genes are TRBV5-1 and TRBJ2-3, with TRBD2 matching over 12 bases. The CDR3 coding sequence is TGCGCCAGCAGCTGGGTGGGACTAGCGGGTGCTGAGACTAGCACAGATACGCAGTATTTT. Protein product: CASSWVGLAGAETSTDTQYF. The full variable domain, rest sourced from reference TRBV5-1 and TRBJ2-3, is KAGVTQTPRYLIKTRGQQVTLSCSPISGHRSVSWYQQTPGQGLQFLFEYFSETQRNKGNFPGRFSGRQFSNSRSEMNVSTLELGDSALYLCASSWVGLAGAETSTDTQYFGPGTRLTVL.